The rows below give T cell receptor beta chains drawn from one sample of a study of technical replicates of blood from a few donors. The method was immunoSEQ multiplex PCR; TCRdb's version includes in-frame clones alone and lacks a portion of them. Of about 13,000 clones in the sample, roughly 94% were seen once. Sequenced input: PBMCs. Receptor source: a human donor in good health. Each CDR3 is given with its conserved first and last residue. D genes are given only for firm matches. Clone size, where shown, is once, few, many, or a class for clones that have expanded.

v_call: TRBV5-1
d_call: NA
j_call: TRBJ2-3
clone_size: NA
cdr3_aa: CASSLGPEGTDTQYF
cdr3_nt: TGCGCCAGCAGCTTGGGACCGGAGGGCACAGATACGCAGTATTTT

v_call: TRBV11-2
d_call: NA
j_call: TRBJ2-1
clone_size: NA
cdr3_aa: CASSLVAGGGSLFF
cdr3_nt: TGTGCCAGCAGCTTAGTGGCCGGGGGCGGGAGCCTGTTCTTC

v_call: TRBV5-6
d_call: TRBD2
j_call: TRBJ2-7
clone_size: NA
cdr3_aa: CASSPYGGRGGYEQYF
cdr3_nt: TGTGCCAGCAGCCCTTATGGGGGCCGGGGGGGATACGAGCAGTACTTC

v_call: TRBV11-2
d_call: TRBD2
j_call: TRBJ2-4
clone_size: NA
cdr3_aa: CASSPVTSGRSKNIQYF
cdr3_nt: TGTGCCAGCAGCCCCGTGACTAGCGGGAGGTCCAAAAACATTCAGTACTTC

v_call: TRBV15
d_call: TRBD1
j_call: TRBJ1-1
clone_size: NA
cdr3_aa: CATSRDLWGQGIGLRMNTEAFF
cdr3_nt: TGTGCCACCAGCAGAGATCTTTGGGGACAGGGAATTGGGCTAAGGATGAACACTGAAGCTTTCTTT

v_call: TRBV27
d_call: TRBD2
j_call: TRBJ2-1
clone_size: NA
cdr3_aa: CASSFGHGRGNEQFF
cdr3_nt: TGTGCCAGCAGTTTCGGTCACGGGAGGGGCAATGAGCAGTTCTTC

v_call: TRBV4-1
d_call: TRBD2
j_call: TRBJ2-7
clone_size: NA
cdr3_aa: CASSQGPTGGPSSSYEQYF
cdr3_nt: TGCGCCAGCAGCCAAGGTCCGACGGGAGGGCCCTCTTCATCCTACGAGCAGTACTTC

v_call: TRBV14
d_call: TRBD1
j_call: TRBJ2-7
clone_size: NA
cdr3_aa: CASSRTGQGTSLQYF
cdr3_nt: TGTGCCAGCAGCCGGACCGGACAGGGAACTTCTTTGCAGTACTTC

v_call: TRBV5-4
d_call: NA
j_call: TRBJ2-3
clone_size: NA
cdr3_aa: CASSLDQGGGADTQYF
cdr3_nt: TGTGCCAGCAGCTTGGATCAGGGCGGCGGGGCAGATACGCAGTATTTT

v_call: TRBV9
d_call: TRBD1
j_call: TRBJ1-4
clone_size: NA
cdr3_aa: CASSVGTGGTEKLFF
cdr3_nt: TGTGCCAGCAGCGTGGGGACAGGGGGAACTGAAAAACTGTTTTTT

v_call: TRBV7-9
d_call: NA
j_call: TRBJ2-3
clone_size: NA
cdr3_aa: CASSLEGIGGTDTQYF
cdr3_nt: TGTGCCAGCAGCTTAGAAGGGATCGGGGGCACAGATACGCAGTATTTT

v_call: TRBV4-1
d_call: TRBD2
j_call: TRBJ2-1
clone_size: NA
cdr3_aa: CASSQAVSASGSRVYNEQFF
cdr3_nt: TGCGCCAGCAGCCAAGCAGTTTCTGCTAGCGGGAGTCGGGTCTACAATGAGCAGTTCTTC

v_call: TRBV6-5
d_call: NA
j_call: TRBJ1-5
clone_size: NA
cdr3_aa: CASSPFRYSNQPQHF
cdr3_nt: TGTGCCAGCAGCCCCTTCCGGTATAGCAATCAGCCCCAGCATTTT

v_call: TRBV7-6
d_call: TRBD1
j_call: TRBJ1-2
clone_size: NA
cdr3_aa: CASSSNRDRRAWGYTF
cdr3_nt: TGTGCCAGCAGCTCCAACCGGGACAGGAGGGCGTGGGGCTACACCTTC

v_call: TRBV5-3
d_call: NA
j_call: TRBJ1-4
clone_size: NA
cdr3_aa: CARSLQKNEKLFF
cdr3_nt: TGTGCCAGAAGCTTGCAGAAGAATGAAAAACTGTTTTTT

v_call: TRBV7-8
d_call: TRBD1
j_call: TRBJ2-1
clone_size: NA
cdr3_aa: CASSWSTGIFYNEQFF
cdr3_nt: TGTGCCAGCAGCTGGTCGACAGGGATCTTCTACAATGAGCAGTTCTTC

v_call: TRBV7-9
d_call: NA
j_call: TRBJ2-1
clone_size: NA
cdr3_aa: CASSFGSPNINEQFF
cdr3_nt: TGTGCCAGCAGCTTCGGGTCCCCGAATATCAATGAGCAGTTCTTC

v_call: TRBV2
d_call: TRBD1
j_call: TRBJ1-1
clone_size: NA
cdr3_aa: CASGQENTEAFF
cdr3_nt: TGTGCCAGTGGACAGGAGAACACTGAAGCTTTCTTT

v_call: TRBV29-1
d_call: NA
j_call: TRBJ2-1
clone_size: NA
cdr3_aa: CSANTGSYNEQFF
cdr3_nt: TGCAGCGCCAATACGGGCTCCTACAATGAGCAGTTCTTC

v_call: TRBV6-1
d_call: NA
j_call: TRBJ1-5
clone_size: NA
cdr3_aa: CASSEVSRGNQPQHF
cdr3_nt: TGTGCCAGCAGTGAAGTCTCCAGGGGCAATCAGCCCCAGCATTTT

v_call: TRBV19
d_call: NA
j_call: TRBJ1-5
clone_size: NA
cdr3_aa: CASSQGLNQPQHF
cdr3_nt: TGTGCCAGTAGTCAGGGCCTCAATCAGCCCCAGCATTTT

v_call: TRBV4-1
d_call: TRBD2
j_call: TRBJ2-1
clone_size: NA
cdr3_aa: CASSQPGTRDNEQFF
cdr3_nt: TGCGCCAGCAGCCAGCCCGGGACTAGGGACAATGAGCAGTTCTTC

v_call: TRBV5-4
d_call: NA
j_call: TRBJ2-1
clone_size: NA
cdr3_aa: CASSSTGNSYNEQFF
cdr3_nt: TGTGCCAGCAGCTCCACCGGGAACTCCTACAATGAGCAGTTCTTC

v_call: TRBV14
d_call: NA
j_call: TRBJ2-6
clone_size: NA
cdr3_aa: CASSPQGSSGANVLTF
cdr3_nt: TGTGCCAGCAGCCCACAGGGTAGCTCTGGGGCCAACGTCCTGACTTTC

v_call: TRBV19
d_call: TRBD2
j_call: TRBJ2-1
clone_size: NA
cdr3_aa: CASSLAGAAYNEQFF
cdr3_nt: TGTGCCAGTAGCCTAGCGGGAGCGGCCTACAATGAGCAGTTCTTC

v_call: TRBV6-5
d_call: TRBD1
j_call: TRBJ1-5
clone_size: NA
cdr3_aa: CASSTGTALNQPQHF
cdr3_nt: TGTGCCAGCAGTACCGGGACAGCTTTAAATCAGCCCCAGCATTTT

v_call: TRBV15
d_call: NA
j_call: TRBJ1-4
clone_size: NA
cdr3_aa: CATSRDSGIGNEKLFF
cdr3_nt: TGTGCCACCAGCAGAGATTCGGGGATCGGTAATGAAAAACTGTTTTTT

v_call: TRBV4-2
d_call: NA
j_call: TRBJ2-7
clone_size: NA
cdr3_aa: CASSQDPGDYEQYF
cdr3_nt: TGTGCCAGCAGCCAAGATCCAGGGGACTACGAGCAGTACTTC

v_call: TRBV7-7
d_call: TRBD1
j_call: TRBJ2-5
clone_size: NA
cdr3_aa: CASSPRTGGGETQYF
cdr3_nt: TGTGCCAGCAGCCCACGGACAGGGGGCGGAGAGACCCAGTACTTC

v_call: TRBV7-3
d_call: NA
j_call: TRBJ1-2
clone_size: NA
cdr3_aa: CASSSGPGQALQSGGYTF
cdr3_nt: TGTGCCAGCAGCTCGGGTCCGGGACAAGCGCTTCAGAGCGGTGGCTACACCTTC

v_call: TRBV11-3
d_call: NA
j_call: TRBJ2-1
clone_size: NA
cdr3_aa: CASSPFRGDYNEQFF
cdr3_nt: TGTGCCAGCAGCCCCTTCAGGGGCGACTACAATGAGCAGTTCTTC

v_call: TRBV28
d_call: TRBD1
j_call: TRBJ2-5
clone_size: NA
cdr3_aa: CASTNPGQWPAETQYF
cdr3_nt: TGTGCCAGCACCAACCCGGGACAGTGGCCCGCGGAGACCCAGTACTTC

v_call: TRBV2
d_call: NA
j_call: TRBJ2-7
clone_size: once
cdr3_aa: CASSDRKDRYEQYF
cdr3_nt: TGTGCCAGCAGTGACAGGAAGGACAGATACGAGCAGTACTTC

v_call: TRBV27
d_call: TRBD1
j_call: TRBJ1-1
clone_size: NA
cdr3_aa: CPTLGQVVYTEAFF
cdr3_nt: TGTCCAACCCTGGGACAGGTGGTTTACACTGAAGCTTTCTTT

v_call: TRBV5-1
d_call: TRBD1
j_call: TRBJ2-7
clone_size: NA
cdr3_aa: CASSQQGQGYEQYF
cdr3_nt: TGCGCCAGCAGCCAACAGGGGCAAGGCTACGAGCAGTACTTC

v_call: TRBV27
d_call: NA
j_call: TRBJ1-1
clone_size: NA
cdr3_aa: CASSLGRNTEAFF
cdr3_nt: TGTGCCAGCAGTTTAGGGCGGAACACTGAAGCTTTCTTT

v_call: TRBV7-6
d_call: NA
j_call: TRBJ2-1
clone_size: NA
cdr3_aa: CASSLQGDEQFF
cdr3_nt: TGTGCCAGCAGCTTACAGGGCGATGAGCAGTTCTTC

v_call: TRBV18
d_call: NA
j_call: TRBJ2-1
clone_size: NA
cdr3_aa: CASSQGLNEQFF
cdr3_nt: TGTGCCAGCTCCCAAGGACTCAATGAGCAGTTCTTC

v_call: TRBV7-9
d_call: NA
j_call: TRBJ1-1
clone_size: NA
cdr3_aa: CASLQVMNTEAFF
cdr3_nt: TGTGCCAGCCTACAGGTTATGAACACTGAAGCTTTCTTT

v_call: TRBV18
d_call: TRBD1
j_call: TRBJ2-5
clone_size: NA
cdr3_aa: CASSPGITGANRETQYF
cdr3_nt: TGTGCCAGCTCACCAGGGATAACAGGGGCCAATCGAGAGACCCAGTACTTC

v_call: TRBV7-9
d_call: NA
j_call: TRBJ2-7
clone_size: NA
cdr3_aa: CASNRPPLHEQYF
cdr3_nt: TGTGCCAGCAACCGTCCCCCCCTACACGAGCAGTACTTC

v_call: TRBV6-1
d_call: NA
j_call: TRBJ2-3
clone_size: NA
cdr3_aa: CASSEADASSEAQYF
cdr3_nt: TGTGCCAGCAGTGAAGCTGACGCCTCTTCAGAGGCGCAGTATTTT

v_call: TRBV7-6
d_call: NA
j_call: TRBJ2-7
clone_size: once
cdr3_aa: CASSPGVAAVGEQYF
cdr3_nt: TGTGCCAGCAGCCCCGGGGTTGCGGCCGTGGGCGAGCAGTACTTC

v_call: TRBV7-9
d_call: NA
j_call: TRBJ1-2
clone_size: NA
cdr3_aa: CASSTLGGNYGYTF
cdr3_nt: TGTGCCAGCAGCACCTTGGGGGGTAACTATGGCTACACCTTC

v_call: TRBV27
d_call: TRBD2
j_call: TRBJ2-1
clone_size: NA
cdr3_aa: CASTPLRPGGGYNEQFF
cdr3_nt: TGTGCCAGCACTCCCCTTCGGCCGGGAGGGGGGTACAATGAGCAGTTCTTC

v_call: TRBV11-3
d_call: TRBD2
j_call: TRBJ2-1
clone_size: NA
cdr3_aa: CASSLGGSLSGEQFF
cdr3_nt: TGTGCCAGCAGCTTAGGCGGGAGCTTAAGTGGTGAGCAGTTCTTC

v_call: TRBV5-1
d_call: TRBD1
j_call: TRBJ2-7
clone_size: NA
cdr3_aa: CASSLAGQGIEQYF
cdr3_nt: TGCGCCAGCAGCTTGGCGGGACAGGGAATTGAGCAGTACTTC

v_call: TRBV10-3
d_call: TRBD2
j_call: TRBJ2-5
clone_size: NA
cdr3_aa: CATSGRGKPQETQYF
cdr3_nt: TGTGCCACCTCGGGGAGGGGTAAACCTCAAGAGACCCAGTACTTC

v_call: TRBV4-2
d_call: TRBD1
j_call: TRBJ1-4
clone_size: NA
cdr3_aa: CASGKQGETNEKLFF
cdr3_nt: TGTGCCAGCGGGAAGCAGGGGGAAACTAATGAAAAACTGTTTTTT

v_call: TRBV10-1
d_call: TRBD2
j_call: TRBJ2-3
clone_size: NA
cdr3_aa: CASSGASGPHGTQYF
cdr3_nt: TGCGCCAGCAGTGGGGCTAGCGGGCCCCACGGTACGCAGTATTTT

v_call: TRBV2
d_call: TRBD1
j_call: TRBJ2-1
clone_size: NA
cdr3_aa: CASSWTGGNDGEQFF
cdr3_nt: TGTGCCAGCAGCTGGACAGGGGGTAACGACGGTGAGCAGTTCTTC

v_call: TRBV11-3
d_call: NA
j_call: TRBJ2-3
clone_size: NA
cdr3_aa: CASSFPPCRLAGRTDTQYF
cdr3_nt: TGTGCCAGCAGCTTCCCCCCCTGTCGATTAGCCGGGAGAACAGATACGCAGTATTTT

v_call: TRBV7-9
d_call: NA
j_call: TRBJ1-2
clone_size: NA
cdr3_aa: CASSLNRGRYGYTF
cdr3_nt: TGTGCCAGCAGCTTAAATCGAGGTCGCTATGGCTACACCTTC